Sequencing of this T cell receptor (beta chain) was carried out in a study of blood T cells in healthy people across ages. General study findings and limits: Among T cells, TCR beta diversity per million cells dropped roughly linearly as age rose. Naive T cell percentage and TCR beta diversity correlated strongly.

Turning to this clonotype: Its antigen is still unknown.

Together with a sample-barcoded 5' primer, a J-beta primer mix was included in a second PCR lasting roughly 7 to 11 cycles. TCRdb ran MiXCR on the 5' RACE reads and lists one entry per CDR3 protein. The sample lists fewer than 900,000 distinct CDR3 sequences, 49% occurring once. Researchers isolated at least 7 million PBMCs per sample. Looked up from germline, CDR1 is SGHRS and CDR2 is YFSETQ. The CDR3 sequence is 16 residues long. V gave up 2 bases and J gave up 6 bases; unmatched junction bases: 9. The chain combines TRBV5-1 with TRBJ2-7, with TRBD2 identical over 12 bases. The sequenced sample consisted of blood. This sequence originates from a woman in her fifties or sixties in good health. CDR3 amino acids: CASSLRTSGTRGEQYF. The CDR3, as DNA: TGCGCCAGCAGCTTAAGGACTAGCGGGACCCGGGGCGAGCAGTACTTC.